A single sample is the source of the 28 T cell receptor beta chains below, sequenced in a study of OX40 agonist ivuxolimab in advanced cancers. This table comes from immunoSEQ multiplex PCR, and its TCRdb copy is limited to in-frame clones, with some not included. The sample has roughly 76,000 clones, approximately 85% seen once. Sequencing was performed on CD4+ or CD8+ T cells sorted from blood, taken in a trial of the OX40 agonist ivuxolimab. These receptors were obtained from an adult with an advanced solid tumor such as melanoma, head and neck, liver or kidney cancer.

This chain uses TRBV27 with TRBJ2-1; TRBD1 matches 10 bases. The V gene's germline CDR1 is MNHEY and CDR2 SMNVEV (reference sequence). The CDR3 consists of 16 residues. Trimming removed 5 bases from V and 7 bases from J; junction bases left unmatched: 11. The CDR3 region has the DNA TGTGCCAGCAGTGTGCCGGGACAGGGGTCTGCGAATGAGCAGTTCTTC. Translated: CASSVPGQGSANEQFF.

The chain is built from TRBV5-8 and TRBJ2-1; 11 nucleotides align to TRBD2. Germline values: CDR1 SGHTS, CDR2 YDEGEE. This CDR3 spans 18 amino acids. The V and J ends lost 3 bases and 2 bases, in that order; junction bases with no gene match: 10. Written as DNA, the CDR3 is TGTGCCAGCAGCTCCCGGACTAGCGGGCTGTTAGCCTACAATGAGCAGTTCTTC. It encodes CASSSRTSGLLAYNEQFF.

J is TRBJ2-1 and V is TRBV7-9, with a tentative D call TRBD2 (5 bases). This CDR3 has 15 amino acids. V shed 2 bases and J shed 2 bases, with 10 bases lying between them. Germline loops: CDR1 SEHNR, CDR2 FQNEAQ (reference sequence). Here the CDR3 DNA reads TGTGCCAGCAGCTTATCGGGATTCGCCTACAATGAGCAGTTCTTC. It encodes CASSLSGFAYNEQFF.

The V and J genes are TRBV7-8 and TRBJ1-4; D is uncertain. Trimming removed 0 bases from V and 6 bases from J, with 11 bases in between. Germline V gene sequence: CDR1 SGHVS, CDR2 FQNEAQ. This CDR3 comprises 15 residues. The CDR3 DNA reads TGTGCCAGCAGCTTAGCGTCGGGGAATTATGAAAAACTGTTTTTT. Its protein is CASSLASGNYEKLFF.

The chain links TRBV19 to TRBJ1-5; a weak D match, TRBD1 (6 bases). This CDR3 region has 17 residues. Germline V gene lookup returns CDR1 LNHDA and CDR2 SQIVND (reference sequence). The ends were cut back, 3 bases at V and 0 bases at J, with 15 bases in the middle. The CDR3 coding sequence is TGTGCCAGTAGTATGACTCCGGACAGCTATAGCAATCAGCCCCAGCATTTT. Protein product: CASSMTPDSYSNQPQHF.

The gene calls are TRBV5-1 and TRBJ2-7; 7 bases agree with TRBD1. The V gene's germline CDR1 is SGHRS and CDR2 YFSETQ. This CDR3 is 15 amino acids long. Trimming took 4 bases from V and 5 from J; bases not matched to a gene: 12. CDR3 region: CASSTLGQAVHEQYF. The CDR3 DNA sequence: TGCGCCAGCAGCACATTAGGACAGGCCGTCCACGAGCAGTACTTC.

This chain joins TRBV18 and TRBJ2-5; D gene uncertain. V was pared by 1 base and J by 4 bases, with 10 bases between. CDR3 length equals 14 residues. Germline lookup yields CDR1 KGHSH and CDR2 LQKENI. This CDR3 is CASSPQGLGETQYF. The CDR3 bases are TGTGCCAGCTCACCACAGGGTTTAGGAGAGACCCAGTACTTC. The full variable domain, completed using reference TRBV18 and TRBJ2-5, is NAGVMQNPRHLVRRRGQEARLRCSPMKGHSHVYWYRQLPEEGLKFMVYLQKENIIDESGMPKERFSAEFPKEGPSILRIQQVVRGDSAAYFCASSPQGLGETQYFGPGTRLLVL.

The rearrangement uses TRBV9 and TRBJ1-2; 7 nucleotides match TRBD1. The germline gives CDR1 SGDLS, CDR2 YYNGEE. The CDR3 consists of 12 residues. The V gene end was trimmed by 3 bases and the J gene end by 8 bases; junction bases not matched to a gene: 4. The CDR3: CASSGDRWGYTF. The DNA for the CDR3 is TGTGCCAGCAGCGGGGACAGATGGGGCTACACCTTC.

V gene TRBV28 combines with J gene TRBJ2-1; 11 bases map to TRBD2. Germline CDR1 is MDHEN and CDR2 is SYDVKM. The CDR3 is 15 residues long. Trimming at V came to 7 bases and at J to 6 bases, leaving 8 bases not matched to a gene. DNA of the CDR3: TGTGCCAGCATCGTTAGCGGGAGGGCCTCCAATGAGCAGTTCTTC. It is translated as CASIVSGRASNEQFF.

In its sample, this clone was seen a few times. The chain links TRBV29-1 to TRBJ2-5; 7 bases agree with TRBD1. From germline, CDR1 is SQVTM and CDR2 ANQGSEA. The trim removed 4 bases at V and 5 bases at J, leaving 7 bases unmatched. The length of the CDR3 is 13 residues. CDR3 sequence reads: CSVGPGGGETQYF. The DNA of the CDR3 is TGCAGCGTTGGCCCAGGGGGTGGCGAGACCCAGTACTTC.

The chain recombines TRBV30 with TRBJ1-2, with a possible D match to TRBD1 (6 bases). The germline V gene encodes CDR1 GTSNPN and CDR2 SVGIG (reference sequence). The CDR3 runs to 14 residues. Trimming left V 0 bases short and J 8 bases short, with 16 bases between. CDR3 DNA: TGTGCCTGGAGTGTACAGGGCAGGGGTTACGGCTACACCTTC. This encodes CAWSVQGRGYGYTF.

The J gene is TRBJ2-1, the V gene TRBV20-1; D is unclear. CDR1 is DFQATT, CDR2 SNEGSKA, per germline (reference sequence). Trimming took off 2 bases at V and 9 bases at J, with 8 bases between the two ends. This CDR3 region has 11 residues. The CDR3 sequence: CSARPLREQFF. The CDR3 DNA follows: TGCAGTGCTAGACCCCTCCGTGAGCAGTTCTTC.

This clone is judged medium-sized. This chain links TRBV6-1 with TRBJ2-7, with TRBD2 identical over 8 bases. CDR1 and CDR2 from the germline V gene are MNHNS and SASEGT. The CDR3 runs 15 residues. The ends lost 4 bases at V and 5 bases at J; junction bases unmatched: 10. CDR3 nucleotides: TGTGCCAGCAGTGGCACTAGCGGCACAAGGAACGAGCAGTACTTC. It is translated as CASSGTSGTRNEQYF.

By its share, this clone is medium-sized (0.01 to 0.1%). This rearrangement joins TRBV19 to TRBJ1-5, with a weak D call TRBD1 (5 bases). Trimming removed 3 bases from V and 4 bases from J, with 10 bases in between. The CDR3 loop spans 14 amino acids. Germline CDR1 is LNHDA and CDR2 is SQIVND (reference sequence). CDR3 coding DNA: TGTGCCAGTAGTATCCCAGGGAGTAATCAGCCCCAGCATTTT. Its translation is CASSIPGSNQPQHF.

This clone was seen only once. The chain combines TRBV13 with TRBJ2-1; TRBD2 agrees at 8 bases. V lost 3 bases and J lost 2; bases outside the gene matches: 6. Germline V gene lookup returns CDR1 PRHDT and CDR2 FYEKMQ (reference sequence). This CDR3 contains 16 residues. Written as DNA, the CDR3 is TGTGCCAGCAGCTTGGCCCTAGCGGGTACCTACAATGAGCAGTTCTTC. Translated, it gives CASSLALAGTYNEQFF.

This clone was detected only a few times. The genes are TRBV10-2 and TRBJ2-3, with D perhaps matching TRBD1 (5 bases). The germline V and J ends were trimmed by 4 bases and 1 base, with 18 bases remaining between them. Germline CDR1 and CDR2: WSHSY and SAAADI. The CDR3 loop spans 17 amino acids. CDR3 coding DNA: TGCGCCAGCAGTGTGTTTGAGGCAGGGTGGGGCACAGATACGCAGTATTTT. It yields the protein CASSVFEAGWGTDTQYF.

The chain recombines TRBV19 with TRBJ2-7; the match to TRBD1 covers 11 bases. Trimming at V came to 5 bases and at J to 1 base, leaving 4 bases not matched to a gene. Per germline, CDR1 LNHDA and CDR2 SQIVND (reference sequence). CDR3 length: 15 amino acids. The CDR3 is CASSDGTGGSYEQYF. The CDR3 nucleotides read TGTGCCAGTAGTGACGGGACAGGGGGGTCCTACGAGCAGTACTTC.

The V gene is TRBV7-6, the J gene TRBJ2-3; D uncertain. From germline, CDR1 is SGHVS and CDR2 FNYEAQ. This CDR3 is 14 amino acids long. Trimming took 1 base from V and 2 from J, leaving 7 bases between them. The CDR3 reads CASSLGLYTDTQYF. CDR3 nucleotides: TGTGCCAGCAGCTTAGGCCTTTACACAGATACGCAGTATTTT.

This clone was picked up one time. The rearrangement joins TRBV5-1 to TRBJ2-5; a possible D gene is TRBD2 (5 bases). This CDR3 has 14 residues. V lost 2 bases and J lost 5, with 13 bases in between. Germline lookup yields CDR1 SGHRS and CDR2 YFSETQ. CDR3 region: CASSFTAGDETQYF. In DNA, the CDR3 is TGCGCCAGCAGCTTTACCGCGGGTGATGAGACCCAGTACTTC.

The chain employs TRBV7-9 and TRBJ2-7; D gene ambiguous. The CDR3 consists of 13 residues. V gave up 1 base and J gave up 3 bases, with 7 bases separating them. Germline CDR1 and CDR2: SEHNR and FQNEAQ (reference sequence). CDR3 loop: CASSLGTNYEQYF. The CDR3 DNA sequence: TGTGCCAGCAGCTTAGGAACTAACTACGAGCAGTACTTC.

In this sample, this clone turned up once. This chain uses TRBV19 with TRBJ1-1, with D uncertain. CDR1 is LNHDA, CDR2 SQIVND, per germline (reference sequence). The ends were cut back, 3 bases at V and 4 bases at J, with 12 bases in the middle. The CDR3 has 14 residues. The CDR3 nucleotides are TGTGCCAGTAGTATCAACCCCGTGGGCACTGAAGCTTTCTTT. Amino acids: CASSINPVGTEAFF.

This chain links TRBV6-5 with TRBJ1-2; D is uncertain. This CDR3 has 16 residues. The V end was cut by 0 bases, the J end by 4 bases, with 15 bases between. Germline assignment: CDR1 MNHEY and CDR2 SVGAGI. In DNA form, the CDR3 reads TGTGCCAGCAGTTACTCGAGTCGATCACGGACCTATGGCTACACCTTC. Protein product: CASSYSSRSRTYGYTF.

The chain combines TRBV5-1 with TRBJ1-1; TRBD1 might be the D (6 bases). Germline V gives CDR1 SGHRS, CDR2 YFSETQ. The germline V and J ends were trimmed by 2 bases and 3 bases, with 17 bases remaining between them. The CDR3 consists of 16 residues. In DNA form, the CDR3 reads TGCGCCAGCAGCTTTGGGGACAATTCCCCCCACACTGAAGCTTTCTTT. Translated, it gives CASSFGDNSPHTEAFF. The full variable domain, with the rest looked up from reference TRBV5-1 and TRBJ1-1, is KAGVTQTPRYLIKTRGQQVTLSCSPISGHRSVSWYQQTPGQGLQFLFEYFSETQRNKGNFPGRFSGRQFSNSRSEMNVSTLELGDSALYLCASSFGDNSPHTEAFFGQGTRLTVV.

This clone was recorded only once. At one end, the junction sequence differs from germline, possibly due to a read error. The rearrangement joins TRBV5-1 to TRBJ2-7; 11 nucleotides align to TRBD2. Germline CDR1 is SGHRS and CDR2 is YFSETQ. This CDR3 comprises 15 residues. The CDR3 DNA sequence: TGCGCCAGCAGCAAACTAGCGGGGGCCTCCTCCGAGCAGTACTTC. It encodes CASSKLAGASSEQYF.

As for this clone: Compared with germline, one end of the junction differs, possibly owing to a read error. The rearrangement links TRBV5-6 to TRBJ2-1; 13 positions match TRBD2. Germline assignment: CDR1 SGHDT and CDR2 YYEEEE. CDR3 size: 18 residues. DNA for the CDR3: TGTGCCAGCAGTTCACGGCGACTAGCGGGAGGCTCCAACAATGAGCAGTTCTTC. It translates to CASSSRRLAGGSNNEQFF.

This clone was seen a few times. CDR3 sequence: CASSLAGGTYEQYF. For the CDR3, the DNA is TGCGCCAGCAGCTTGGCGGGAGGTACCTACGAGCAGTACTTC. This chain joins TRBV5-1 and TRBJ2-7; 7 nucleotides match TRBD2. V dropped 0 bases and J dropped 2; count of bases not matched to a gene: 2. Germline V lookup: CDR1 SGHRS, CDR2 YFSETQ. The CDR3 loop spans 14 amino acids.

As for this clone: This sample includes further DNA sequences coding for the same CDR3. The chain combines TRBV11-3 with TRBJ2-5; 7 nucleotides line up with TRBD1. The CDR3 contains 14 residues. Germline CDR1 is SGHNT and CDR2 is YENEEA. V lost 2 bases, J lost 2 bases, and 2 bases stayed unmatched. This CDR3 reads CASSLRTGQETQYF. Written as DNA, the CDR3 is TGTGCCAGCAGCTTAAGGACAGGACAAGAGACCCAGTACTTC.

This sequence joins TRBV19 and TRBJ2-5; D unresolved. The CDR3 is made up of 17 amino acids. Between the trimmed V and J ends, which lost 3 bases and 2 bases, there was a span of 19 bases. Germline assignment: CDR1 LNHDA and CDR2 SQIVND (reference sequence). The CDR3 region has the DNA TGTGCCAGTAGTATCACCTCCTCCTCGGGCGGTCAAGAGACCCAGTACTTC. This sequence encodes CASSITSSSGGQETQYF.